This section outlines one TCR beta chain sequence together with its context. This entry is derived from a study of blood T cell repertoires in COVID-19. Study context: COVID-19 samples, acute and convalescent, were from the United States, Italy and Spain. T cells, B-cell-depleted T cells, or PBMCs provided the cDNA or gDNA that served as material.

The V gene lost 0 bases and the J gene lost 2 bases, with 8 bases spanning the gap. The CDR3 loop spans 15 amino acids. CDR1 and CDR2 (germline): LGHNA, YSLEER. Per the study methods: Estimation of nucleated cell counts was performed using reference gene primer amplification. Using immunoSEQ multiplex PCR, the repertoire was profiled, and TCRdb retains in-frame clones only, with some absent. Clone size and the V and J calls come from that table; the DNA yielded D and trimming. The table has about 80,000 clones, about four fifths seen once. This clonotype was obtained from a woman between 40 and 50 years old with active or convalescent COVID-19. The sample comprised peripheral blood. This chain joins TRBV4-3 and TRBJ1-3; D remains ambiguous. This chain's CDR3 is CASSQEFRAGNTIYF. The DNA of the CDR3 is TGCGCCAGCAGCCAAGAGTTTCGGGCTGGAAACACCATATATTTT.